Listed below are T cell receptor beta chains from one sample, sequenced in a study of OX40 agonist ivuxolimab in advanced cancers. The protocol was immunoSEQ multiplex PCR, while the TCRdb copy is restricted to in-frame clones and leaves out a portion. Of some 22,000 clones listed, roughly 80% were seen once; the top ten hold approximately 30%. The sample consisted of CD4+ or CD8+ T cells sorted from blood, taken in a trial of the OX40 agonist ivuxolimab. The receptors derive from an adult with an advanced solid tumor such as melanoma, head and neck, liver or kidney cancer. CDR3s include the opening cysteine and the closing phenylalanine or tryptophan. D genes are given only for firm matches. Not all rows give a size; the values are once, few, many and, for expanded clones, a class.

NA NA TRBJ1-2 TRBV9 TGTGCCAGCAGCGTAGCGTCTGGGGTTTTGGACTATGGCTACACCTTC CASSVASGVLDYGYTF
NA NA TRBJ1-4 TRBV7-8 TGTGCCAGCAGCCCAGGGGCAGGGTGGGGTGAAAAACTGTTTTTT CASSPGAGWGEKLFF
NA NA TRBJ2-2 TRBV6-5 TGTGCCAGCAGTTACCGGGGGACCGGGGAGCTGTTTTTT CASSYRGTGELFF
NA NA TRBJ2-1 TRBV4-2 TGTGCCAGCAGCCAGACTGAGGACAGAACCTACAATGAGCAGTTCTTC CASSQTEDRTYNEQFF
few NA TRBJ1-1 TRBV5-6 TGTGCCAGCAGCTTGAGAGCAGCGAACACTGAAGCTTTCTTT CASSLRAANTEAFF
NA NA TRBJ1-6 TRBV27 TGTGCCAGCAGCACCAACAGGGAGGGTAATTCACCCCTCCACTTT CASSTNREGNSPLHF
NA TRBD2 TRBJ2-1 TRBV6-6 TGTGCCAGCACAACTAGCGGGAGGGCCTACAATGAGCAGTTCTTC CASTTSGRAYNEQFF
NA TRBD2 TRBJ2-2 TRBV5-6 TGTGCCAGCAGCTTGGGCGTCAGGGTTTATGGACTAGGCGGGGAGCTGTTTTTT CASSLGVRVYGLGGELFF
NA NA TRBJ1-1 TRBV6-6 TGTGCCAGCAGAGGGGGAACTGAAGCTTTCTTT CASRGGTEAFF
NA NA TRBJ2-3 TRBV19 TGTGCCAGTAGTATAACTCGAGACTTTAGCACAGATACGCAGTATTTT CASSITRDFSTDTQYF